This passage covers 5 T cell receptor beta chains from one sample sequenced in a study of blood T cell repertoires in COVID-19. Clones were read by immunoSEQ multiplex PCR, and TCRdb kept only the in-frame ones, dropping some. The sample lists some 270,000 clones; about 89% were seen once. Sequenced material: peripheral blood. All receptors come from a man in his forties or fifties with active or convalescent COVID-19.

For the CDR3, the DNA is TGCGCCAGCAGTGGTAGCGGGAGGGCCACTTACAATGAGCAGTTCTTC. The encoded protein is CASSGSGRATYNEQFF. The gene calls are TRBV10-1 and TRBJ2-1, with 11 positions matching TRBD2. The CDR3 is 16 residues long. CDR1 and CDR2 (germline): WNHNN, SYGVQD (reference sequence). With 4 bases clipped from V and 4 bases from J, the junction kept 6 bases outside the gene matches.

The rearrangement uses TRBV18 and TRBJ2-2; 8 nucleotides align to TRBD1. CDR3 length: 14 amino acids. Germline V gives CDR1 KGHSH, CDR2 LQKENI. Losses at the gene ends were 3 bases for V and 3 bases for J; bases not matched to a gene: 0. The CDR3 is CASSPTGDTGELFF. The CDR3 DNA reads TGTGCCAGCTCACCGACAGGGGACACCGGGGAGCTGTTTTTT.

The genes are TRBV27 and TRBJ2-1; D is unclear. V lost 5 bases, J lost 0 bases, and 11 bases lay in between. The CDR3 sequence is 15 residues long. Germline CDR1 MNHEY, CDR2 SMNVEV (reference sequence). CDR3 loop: CASSPLLYSYNEQFF. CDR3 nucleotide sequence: TGTGCCAGCAGTCCCCTCCTCTACTCCTACAATGAGCAGTTCTTC.

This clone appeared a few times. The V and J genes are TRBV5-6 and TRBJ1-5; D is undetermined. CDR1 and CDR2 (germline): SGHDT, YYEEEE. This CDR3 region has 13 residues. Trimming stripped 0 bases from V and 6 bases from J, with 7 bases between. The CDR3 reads CASSLAGSQPQHF. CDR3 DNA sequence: TGTGCCAGCAGCTTGGCAGGAAGTCAGCCCCAGCATTTT. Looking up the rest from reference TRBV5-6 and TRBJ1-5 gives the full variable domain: DAGVTQSPTHLIKTRGQQVTLRCSPKSGHDTVSWYQQALGQGPQFIFQYYEEEERQRGNFPDRFSGHQFPNYSSELNVNALLLGDSALYLCASSLAGSQPQHFGDGTRLSIL.

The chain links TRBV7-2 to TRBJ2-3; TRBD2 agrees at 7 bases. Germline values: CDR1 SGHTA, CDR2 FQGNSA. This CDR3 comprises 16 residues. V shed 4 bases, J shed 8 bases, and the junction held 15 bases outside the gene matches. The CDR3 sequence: CASSSIAGSPWVTQYF. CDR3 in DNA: TGTGCCAGCAGCTCCATAGCGGGCTCCCCTTGGGTTACGCAGTATTTT. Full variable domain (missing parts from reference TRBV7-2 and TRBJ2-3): GAGVSQSPSNKVTEKGKDVELRCDPISGHTALYWYRQSLGQGLEFLIYFQGNSAPDKSGLPSDRFSAERTGGSVSTLTIQRTQQEDSAVYLCASSSIAGSPWVTQYFGPGTRLTVL.